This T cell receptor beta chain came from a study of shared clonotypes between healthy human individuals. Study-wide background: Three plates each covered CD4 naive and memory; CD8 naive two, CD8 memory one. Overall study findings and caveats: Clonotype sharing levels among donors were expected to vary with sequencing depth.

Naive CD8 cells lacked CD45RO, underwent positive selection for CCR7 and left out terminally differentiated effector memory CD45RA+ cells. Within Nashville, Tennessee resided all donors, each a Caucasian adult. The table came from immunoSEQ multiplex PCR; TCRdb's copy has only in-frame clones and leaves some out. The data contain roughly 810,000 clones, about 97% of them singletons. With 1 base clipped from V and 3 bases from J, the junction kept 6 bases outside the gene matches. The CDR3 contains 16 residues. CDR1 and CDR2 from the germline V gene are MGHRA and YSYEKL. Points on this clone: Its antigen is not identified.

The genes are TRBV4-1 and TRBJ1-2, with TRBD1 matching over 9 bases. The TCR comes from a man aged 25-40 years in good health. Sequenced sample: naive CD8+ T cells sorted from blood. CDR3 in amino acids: CASSQGRGQGDYGYTF. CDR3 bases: TGCGCCAGCAGCCAAGGAAGGGGACAGGGCGACTATGGCTACACCTTC.